Listed below are T cell receptor beta chains from one sample, sequenced in a study of cytomegalovirus exposure and HLA in healthy donors. The data were produced by immunoSEQ multiplex PCR, yet TCRdb's version contains in-frame clones alone and is incomplete. Here the sample spans 150,000 to 200,000 clones, roughly 80% being singletons. Source material: PBMCs. Receptor source: a female donor in good health and CMV-seronegative. Both conserved end residues are part of each CDR3. A D gene is named only where the DNA matches it firmly. Size is omitted from some rows. Given values are once, few, many or a class for expanded clones.

clone size: -; D gene: -; J gene: TRBJ1-1; V gene: TRBV19; CDR3 DNA: TGTGCCAGTAGTCAGAACACTGAAGCTTTCTTT; CDR3 protein: CASSQNTEAFF
clone size: -; D gene: TRBD2; J gene: TRBJ2-3; V gene: TRBV28; CDR3 DNA: TGTGCCAGCAGCTCCTTGCCGGGACTAGCGGTCCTCGGGGCAGATACGCAGTATTTT; CDR3 protein: CASSSLPGLAVLGADTQYF
clone size: -; D gene: -; J gene: TRBJ2-2; V gene: TRBV13; CDR3 DNA: TGTGCCAGCAGCTCACAAGACACCGGGGAGCTGTTTTTT; CDR3 protein: CASSSQDTGELFF
clone size: -; D gene: -; J gene: TRBJ2-1; V gene: TRBV5-6; CDR3 DNA: TGTGCCAGCCGCGGGGGCCTAGCGGTTTACAATGAGCAGTTCTTC; CDR3 protein: CASRGGLAVYNEQFF
clone size: few; D gene: TRBD1; J gene: TRBJ2-4; V gene: TRBV4-1; CDR3 DNA: TGCGCCAGCAGCCAAGAAACAGGGGGGCCCATGGCCAAAAACATTCAGTACTTC; CDR3 protein: CASSQETGGPMAKNIQYF
clone size: -; D gene: -; J gene: TRBJ1-2; V gene: TRBV5-4; CDR3 DNA: TGTGCCAGCAGGCAACAGGGTCCCGCTGGCTACACCTTC; CDR3 protein: CASRQQGPAGYTF
clone size: -; D gene: -; J gene: TRBJ2-1; V gene: TRBV9; CDR3 DNA: TGTGCCAGCAGCGTAGGATCTAGCGACAATGAGCAGTTCTTC; CDR3 protein: CASSVGSSDNEQFF
clone size: -; D gene: -; J gene: TRBJ1-1; V gene: TRBV7-3; CDR3 DNA: TGTGCCAGCGGGTTCACAGAGAACACTGAAGCTTTCTTT; CDR3 protein: CASGFTENTEAFF
clone size: -; D gene: -; J gene: TRBJ2-5; V gene: TRBV2; CDR3 DNA: TGTGCCAGCAGTGATCGGGAGACCCAGTACTTC; CDR3 protein: CASSDRETQYF
clone size: -; D gene: -; J gene: TRBJ2-3; V gene: TRBV27; CDR3 DNA: TGTGCCAGCAGTTCGAGAGACTTTTCCTCCCCAGATACGCAGTATTTT; CDR3 protein: CASSSRDFSSPDTQYF
clone size: -; D gene: TRBD2; J gene: TRBJ2-5; V gene: TRBV7-2; CDR3 DNA: TGTGCCAGCAGCTTAACTAGCGGGGGGGCTGGAGAGACCCAGTACTTC; CDR3 protein: CASSLTSGGAGETQYF
clone size: -; D gene: TRBD1; J gene: TRBJ2-5; V gene: TRBV11-1; CDR3 DNA: TGTGCCAGCAGCCATGGACAGGGGACGGGTGAGACCCAGTACTTC; CDR3 protein: CASSHGQGTGETQYF
clone size: -; D gene: -; J gene: TRBJ2-4; V gene: TRBV6-5; CDR3 DNA: TGTGCCAGCAGTCCGGGGTACGCGGCCAAAAACATTCAGTACTTC; CDR3 protein: CASSPGYAAKNIQYF
clone size: -; D gene: -; J gene: TRBJ2-3; V gene: TRBV5-1; CDR3 DNA: TGCGCCAGCAGCTTGGCCTATCCCACAGATACGCAGTATTTT; CDR3 protein: CASSLAYPTDTQYF
clone size: -; D gene: TRBD2; J gene: TRBJ2-1; V gene: TRBV28; CDR3 DNA: TGTGCCAGCAGTTACTACCTTCCCGGGACTAGCGGGAGAAACAATGAGCAGTTCTTC; CDR3 protein: CASSYYLPGTSGRNNEQFF
clone size: -; D gene: TRBD1; J gene: TRBJ1-4; V gene: TRBV27; CDR3 DNA: TGTGCCAGCAGTTTGGTCCAGGGGGCCGGCAAACTGTTTTTT; CDR3 protein: CASSLVQGAGKLFF
clone size: -; D gene: TRBD1; J gene: TRBJ2-5; V gene: TRBV28; CDR3 DNA: TGTGCCAGCACAGCAGGGACGCGCGGGACAGGGGGCCGATACTACTTC; CDR3 protein: CASTAGTRGTGGRYYF
clone size: few; D gene: -; J gene: TRBJ1-6; V gene: TRBV14; CDR3 DNA: TGTGCCAGCAGCCAAGAGGGCGGGGGCTTATCACCCCTCCACTTT; CDR3 protein: CASSQEGGGLSPLHF
clone size: -; D gene: -; J gene: TRBJ2-2; V gene: TRBV29-1; CDR3 DNA: TGCAGCGTGTCACAGGGCGAGGCCGGGGAGCTGTTTTTT; CDR3 protein: CSVSQGEAGELFF
clone size: -; D gene: TRBD1; J gene: TRBJ2-3; V gene: TRBV11-3; CDR3 DNA: TGTGCCAGCAGCTTAGGGGCACAGGGGGGAAGCGCAGATACGCAGTATTTT; CDR3 protein: CASSLGAQGGSADTQYF
clone size: -; D gene: -; J gene: TRBJ1-3; V gene: TRBV7-2; CDR3 DNA: TGTGCCAGCAGCTTAGTGGCCGCGGCCTTCCCAAACACCATATATTTT; CDR3 protein: CASSLVAAAFPNTIYF
clone size: -; D gene: -; J gene: TRBJ2-7; V gene: TRBV28; CDR3 DNA: TGTGCCAGCAGCCCTAACAGGGTTCAGCAGTACTTC; CDR3 protein: CASSPNRVQQYF
clone size: -; D gene: TRBD2; J gene: TRBJ2-3; V gene: TRBV18; CDR3 DNA: TGTGCCAGCTCACGGGGACTAGCCGACACAGATACGCAGTATTTT; CDR3 protein: CASSRGLADTDTQYF
clone size: -; D gene: -; J gene: TRBJ2-6; V gene: TRBV5-1; CDR3 DNA: TGCGCCAGCAGCCTTGGCCTGCTCTCTGGGGCCAACGTCCTGACTTTC; CDR3 protein: CASSLGLLSGANVLTF
clone size: -; D gene: TRBD2; J gene: TRBJ2-1; V gene: TRBV28; CDR3 DNA: TGTGCCAGCAGTCTTGGGACTAGCGGGAGGGAGGGTGAGCAGTTCTTC; CDR3 protein: CASSLGTSGREGEQFF
clone size: -; D gene: TRBD2; J gene: TRBJ2-5; V gene: TRBV28; CDR3 DNA: TGTGCCAGCAGTTACGACCAGCGGGAGGGCCAAGAGACCCAGTACTTC; CDR3 protein: CASSYDQREGQETQYF
clone size: -; D gene: TRBD2; J gene: TRBJ2-3; V gene: TRBV4-3; CDR3 DNA: TGCGCCAGCAGCCAAGATCATGAGACTAGCGGGGAAGATACGCAGTATTTT; CDR3 protein: CASSQDHETSGEDTQYF
clone size: once; D gene: TRBD1; J gene: TRBJ2-6; V gene: TRBV6-4; CDR3 DNA: TGTGCCAGCAGTGATTTAGGGGGCGATACTGGGGCCAACGTCCTGACTTTC; CDR3 protein: CASSDLGGDTGANVLTF
clone size: -; D gene: -; J gene: TRBJ1-3; V gene: TRBV9; CDR3 DNA: TGTGCCAGCAGCGCCGGGTCCGACGGTGGAAACACCATATATTTT; CDR3 protein: CASSAGSDGGNTIYF
clone size: once; D gene: TRBD1; J gene: TRBJ1-1; V gene: TRBV7-9; CDR3 DNA: TGTTCCAGCAGCTTGGGGACAGCTGAAGCTTTCTTT; CDR3 protein: CSSSLGTAEAFF
clone size: -; D gene: -; J gene: TRBJ1-1; V gene: TRBV7-2; CDR3 DNA: TGTGCCAGCGGCCGGGGGTGGGGAAACACTGAAGCTTTCTTT; CDR3 protein: CASGRGWGNTEAFF
clone size: few; D gene: -; J gene: TRBJ1-6; V gene: TRBV19; CDR3 DNA: TGTGCCAGTAGTATAGGCCGGCTACAGTATAATTCACCCCTCCACTTT; CDR3 protein: CASSIGRLQYNSPLHF
clone size: -; D gene: -; J gene: TRBJ2-2; V gene: TRBV6-5; CDR3 DNA: TGTGCCAGCAGTTACTGGGCTAGCGCGAACACCGGGGAGCTGTTTTTT; CDR3 protein: CASSYWASANTGELFF
clone size: -; D gene: -; J gene: TRBJ1-4; V gene: TRBV5-5; CDR3 DNA: TGTGCCAGCAGCTTTTCCAGTGAATTCAATGAAAAACTGTTTTTT; CDR3 protein: CASSFSSEFNEKLFF
clone size: -; D gene: -; J gene: TRBJ2-3; V gene: TRBV5-4; CDR3 DNA: TGTGCCAGCAGCTTGGCCTCACCAGCGGCAGATACGCAGTATTTT; CDR3 protein: CASSLASPAADTQYF
clone size: -; D gene: -; J gene: TRBJ1-1; V gene: TRBV7-3; CDR3 DNA: TGTGCCAGCAGCTTAAATCCAGGGATGAACACTGAAGCTTTCTTT; CDR3 protein: CASSLNPGMNTEAFF
clone size: -; D gene: -; J gene: TRBJ2-7; V gene: TRBV5-6; CDR3 DNA: TGTGCCAGCAGCCCCAGCGCCTATTTCGGCGAGCAGTACTTC; CDR3 protein: CASSPSAYFGEQYF
clone size: -; D gene: -; J gene: TRBJ1-1; V gene: TRBV9; CDR3 DNA: TGTGCCAGCAGTGTCACCCTACAGAGGGAGGCCGAAGCTTTCTTT; CDR3 protein: CASSVTLQREAEAFF
clone size: -; D gene: -; J gene: TRBJ1-1; V gene: TRBV18; CDR3 DNA: TGTGCCAGCTCACCGTCAGGGTTTTTTGCTGAAGCTTTCTTT; CDR3 protein: CASSPSGFFAEAFF
clone size: -; D gene: -; J gene: TRBJ2-7; V gene: TRBV6-1; CDR3 DNA: TGTGCCAGCAGTGGCCCTCGAGGGCTCTACGAGCAGTACTTC; CDR3 protein: CASSGPRGLYEQYF
clone size: -; D gene: -; J gene: TRBJ2-3; V gene: TRBV7-3; CDR3 DNA: TGTGCCAGCAGCTTTGGACTCCAAAGGCCAGATACGCAGTATTTT; CDR3 protein: CASSFGLQRPDTQYF
clone size: few; D gene: -; J gene: TRBJ1-4; V gene: TRBV7-8; CDR3 DNA: TGTGCCAGCAGCAAACGGGACATAAATGAAAAACTGTTTTTT; CDR3 protein: CASSKRDINEKLFF
clone size: once; D gene: -; J gene: TRBJ2-7; V gene: TRBV6-5; CDR3 DNA: TGTGCCACCAGACTGGCGGTCCATAGCTCCTACGAGCAGTACTTC; CDR3 protein: CATRLAVHSSYEQYF
clone size: -; D gene: TRBD1; J gene: TRBJ1-2; V gene: TRBV28; CDR3 DNA: TGTGCCAGCAGTTCGGCCTCGACAGGGAACTATGGCTACACCTTC; CDR3 protein: CASSSASTGNYGYTF
clone size: -; D gene: TRBD1; J gene: TRBJ2-7; V gene: TRBV9; CDR3 DNA: TGTGCCAGCAGCGGCCGGACAGGGGGAAAGTCCGAGCAGTACTTC; CDR3 protein: CASSGRTGGKSEQYF
clone size: -; D gene: TRBD1; J gene: TRBJ1-1; V gene: TRBV5-1; CDR3 DNA: TGCGCCAGCAGCCTCTCACCCCGACAGGGCAATGAAGCTTTCTTT; CDR3 protein: CASSLSPRQGNEAFF
clone size: -; D gene: TRBD2; J gene: TRBJ2-2; V gene: TRBV4-3; CDR3 DNA: TGCGCCAGCAGCCAAGTCGGGGGGGCAGTGGACACCGGGGAGCTGTTTTTT; CDR3 protein: CASSQVGGAVDTGELFF
clone size: few; D gene: -; J gene: TRBJ2-5; V gene: TRBV28; CDR3 DNA: TGTGCCAGCAGGGCCCCCCAGTTCCAAGAGACCCAGTACTTC; CDR3 protein: CASRAPQFQETQYF
clone size: once; D gene: -; J gene: TRBJ2-3; V gene: TRBV6-5; CDR3 DNA: TGTGCCAGCAGTAAGCGAGGGACAGATACGCAGTATTTT; CDR3 protein: CASSKRGTDTQYF
clone size: -; D gene: -; J gene: TRBJ2-2; V gene: TRBV10-2; CDR3 DNA: TGCGCCAGCAGTGAGTACGGGAGAGGCGGGGAGCTGTTTTTT; CDR3 protein: CASSEYGRGGELFF
clone size: -; D gene: TRBD1; J gene: TRBJ2-2; V gene: TRBV6-1; CDR3 DNA: TGTGCCAGCAGTTCCGGGACAGGGACCACCGGGGAGCTGTTTTTT; CDR3 protein: CASSSGTGTTGELFF
clone size: -; D gene: -; J gene: TRBJ1-4; V gene: TRBV5-4; CDR3 DNA: TGTGCCAGCAGTCGAGGACAGAATGAAAAACTGTTTTTT; CDR3 protein: CASSRGQNEKLFF
clone size: -; D gene: -; J gene: TRBJ1-6; V gene: TRBV7-9; CDR3 DNA: TGTGCCAGCAGCTCCGGACAGTATAATTCACCCCTCCACTTT; CDR3 protein: CASSSGQYNSPLHF
clone size: -; D gene: -; J gene: TRBJ2-1; V gene: TRBV19; CDR3 DNA: TGTGCCAGTAGTATAGATTCGCGGGGTGGGGGGTTCTACAATGAGCAGTTCTTC; CDR3 protein: CASSIDSRGGGFYNEQFF
clone size: -; D gene: TRBD1; J gene: TRBJ2-5; V gene: TRBV27; CDR3 DNA: TGTGCCAGCAGTAAATGGACAGGGAGAGAGACCCAGTACTTC; CDR3 protein: CASSKWTGRETQYF
clone size: -; D gene: -; J gene: TRBJ2-3; V gene: TRBV18; CDR3 DNA: TGTGCCAGCTCACCGGGCGGGGCAGATACGCAGTATTTT; CDR3 protein: CASSPGGADTQYF
clone size: -; D gene: -; J gene: TRBJ1-3; V gene: TRBV13; CDR3 DNA: TGTGCCAGCAGCTTAGAAGATCCGGCTGGAAACACCATATATTTT; CDR3 protein: CASSLEDPAGNTIYF
clone size: -; D gene: TRBD2; J gene: TRBJ2-5; V gene: TRBV7-3; CDR3 DNA: TGTGCCAGCAGCTTATCCGGACTAGCGGGGGGGCAAGAGACCCAGTACTTC; CDR3 protein: CASSLSGLAGGQETQYF